This TCR beta chain was observed in a study of T cells in Graves' hyperthyroidism and ophthalmopathy. This clonotype was counted ten times or more. Researchers amplified the TCR beta CDR3 regions from RNA transcripts. Primed by the HTBI set, a first-round RT-PCR was run on the TCR CDR3. TCRdb called the multiplex PCR reads again in MiXCR, with one record for every CDR3 protein. The repertoire consists of about 360,000 distinct CDR3 sequences, with roughly 14% occurring once and the leading ten covering less than 25%. This TCR was sampled from a man younger than 40 with Graves' hyperthyroidism that later progressed to Graves' ophthalmopathy. Specimen: blood.

In nucleotides, the CDR3 is TGTGCCAGCAGCCTTAGGTTTGAGCAGTTCTTC. It is translated as CASSLRFEQFF. The chain has TRBV11-2 and TRBJ2-1, with unresolved D. CDR3 length equals 11 residues. CDR1 and CDR2 (germline): SGHAT, FQNNGV. V gave up 5 bases and J gave up 9 bases, with 8 bases separating them.